Presented here are 28 T cell receptor beta chains from one specimen sequenced in a study of cytomegalovirus exposure and HLA in healthy donors. 60 Vbeta and 13 Jbeta primers were used in PCR. Assay used: immunoSEQ multiplex PCR; TCRdb lists only in-frame clones, some missing. Altogether 150,000 to 250,000 clones are present, just over 75% being singletons, with the ten largest covering about 1.9%. Sequencing was done on a sample of PBMCs. The receptors derive from a man in his thirties or forties in good health and CMV-seronegative.

This clone was seen only a few times. The rearrangement joins TRBV30 to TRBJ1-5; 7 bases line up with TRBD1. The CDR3 sequence is 14 residues long. Germline values: CDR1 GTSNPN, CDR2 SVGIG (reference sequence). With V trimmed by 3 bases and J by 3 bases, 5 bases remained unmatched. The CDR3 bases are TGTGCCTGGAGAGCTGACAGGGACAATCAGCCCCAGCATTTT. Translating gives CAWRADRDNQPQHF.

This chain uses TRBV10-3 with TRBJ2-3; TRBD1 agrees at 7 bases. Germline V gene lookup returns CDR1 ENHRY and CDR2 SYGVKD. The CDR3 covers 15 residues. Trimming took 6 bases from V and 5 from J; bases not matched to a gene: 11. CDR3 DNA sequence: TGTGCCATCAGCAGATCGACAGGGATTAGAGATACGCAGTATTTT. It codes for CAISRSTGIRDTQYF.

The CDR3 nucleotides read TGTGCCAGCAGCTTCAGTACGGGGAACACCGGGGAGCTGTTTTTT. Protein: CASSFSTGNTGELFF. The J gene is TRBJ2-2, the V gene TRBV7-3; D gene unclear. The CDR3 loop spans 15 amino acids. Germline CDR1 reads SGHTA; CDR2 reads FQGTGA. Trimming removed 3 bases from V and 1 base from J, with 9 bases in between.

This clone has just one count. The chain uses TRBV5-8 and TRBJ2-7, with TRBD1 identical over 7 bases. V was clipped by 6 bases and J by 6 bases; unmatched bases: 6. Germline V CDR1 and CDR2: SGHTS, YDEGEE. The CDR3 has 12 amino acids. In nucleotides, the CDR3 is TGTGCCAGCAACAGGGGTTTGGGCGAGCAGTACTTC. Its protein product is CASNRGLGEQYF.

On this clone itself: Other nucleotide sequences from this sample produce the same CDR3. The rearrangement joins TRBV29-1 to TRBJ2-1; possibly TRBD1 for D (5 bases). The CDR3 sequence is 14 residues long. Trimming shortened V by 1 base and J by 0 bases, and 7 bases separated the two germline ends. Germline V gives CDR1 SQVTM, CDR2 ANQGSEA. The chain's CDR3 is CSVEGQGSYNEQFF. Here the CDR3 DNA reads TGCAGCGTTGAAGGCCAGGGCTCCTACAATGAGCAGTTCTTC.

V is TRBV10-3 and J is TRBJ2-7; the match to TRBD2 covers 8 bases. Trimming removed 4 bases from V and 6 bases from J; junction bases left unmatched: 14. From germline, CDR1 is ENHRY and CDR2 SYGVKD. The length of the CDR3 is 16 residues. CDR3 bases: TGTGCCATCAGTGGGGACGCGGGACTAGGCGGCTCCGAGCAGTACTTC. Its translation: CAISGDAGLGGSEQYF.

This clone was observed a few times. The rearrangement links TRBV10-3 to TRBJ1-3; possibly TRBD1 for D (6 bases). The CDR3 is made up of 13 amino acids. Germline V CDR1 and CDR2: ENHRY, SYGVKD. V lost 6 bases and J 0 bases, leaving 6 bases between the germline ends. The CDR3 loop is CAIRDSSGNTIYF. The CDR3 nucleotides are TGTGCCATCAGGGACAGCTCTGGAAACACCATATATTTT.

The chain uses TRBV19 and TRBJ2-1; TRBD2 matches 8 bases. V was pared by 3 bases and J by 9 bases, with 10 bases of the junction left unmatched. Germline V gene data show CDR1 as LNHDA and CDR2 as SQIVND (reference sequence). The CDR3 consists of 15 residues. The CDR3 sequence is CASSIGAGVVIEQFF. The CDR3 nucleotides are TGTGCCAGTAGTATCGGAGCGGGAGTTGTGATTGAGCAGTTCTTC.

The CDR3 is CASSPWTGYGYTF. CDR3 nucleotide sequence: TGTGCCAGCAGTCCCTGGACAGGCTATGGCTACACCTTC. This chain connects TRBV27 to TRBJ1-2, with 7 nucleotides matching TRBD1. CDR3 length: 13 amino acids. The V gene end was trimmed by 5 bases and the J gene end by 4 bases; junction bases not matched to a gene: 4. Per the germline V gene, CDR1 is MNHEY and CDR2 is SMNVEV (reference sequence).

This clone was detected a few times. This chain links TRBV6-5 with TRBJ2-3; D is unresolved. This CDR3 has 11 residues. V lost 6 bases and J 3 bases, leaving 4 bases between the germline ends. The V gene's germline CDR1 is MNHEY and CDR2 SVGAGI. In DNA form, the CDR3 reads TGTGCCAGCAGAATAACAGATACGCAGTATTTT. Its protein is CASRITDTQYF.

This chain uses TRBV19 with TRBJ2-3; D might be TRBD2 (6 bases). V was clipped by 5 bases and J by 3 bases, with 15 bases between them. The CDR3 extends over 15 amino acids. Germline loops: CDR1 LNHDA, CDR2 SQIVND (reference sequence). CDR3 region: CASSSGDIGTDTQYF. CDR3 in DNA: TGTGCCAGTAGTTCGGGGGATATTGGTACAGATACGCAGTATTTT.

V is TRBV25-1 and J is TRBJ2-6, with 8 bases matching TRBD2. The CDR3 spans 14 residues. Germline CDR1 and CDR2: MGHDK and SYGVNS. V was clipped by 2 bases and J by 10 bases; unmatched bases: 4. The CDR3 bases are TGTGCCAGCAGTGAAAGGTCGGGGGGGAACGTCCTGACTTTC. Amino acid sequence: CASSERSGGNVLTF.

The J gene is TRBJ2-1, the V gene TRBV7-2; 7 nucleotides line up with TRBD1. The germline gives CDR1 SGHTA, CDR2 FQGNSA. V shed 5 bases, J shed 7 bases, and the junction held 8 bases outside the gene matches. CDR3 length: 14 residues. CDR3 DNA: TGTGCCAGCAGCCCGATGACAGGGTTGAATGAGCAGTTCTTC. Protein: CASSPMTGLNEQFF.

V usage is TRBV5-1 and J usage is TRBJ1-2; D perhaps matches TRBD1 (6 bases). V was clipped by 4 bases and J by 7 bases, with 17 bases between them. There are 14 residues in the CDR3. The germline gives CDR1 SGHRS, CDR2 YFSETQ. CDR3 sequence: CASSLKAGVPGYTF. In DNA form, the CDR3 reads TGCGCCAGCAGCCTTAAAGCAGGGGTCCCTGGCTACACCTTC.

The chain couples TRBV11-2 to TRBJ2-5, with a tentative D call TRBD2 (6 bases). CDR3 size: 13 residues. Germline CDR1 SGHAT, CDR2 FQNNGV. Trimming removed 5 bases at V and 9 bases at J, with 16 bases between. The CDR3 DNA reads TGTGCCAGCAGCCCTGGGGGGTGGAAGGCCCAGTACTTC. Translated, it gives CASSPGGWKAQYF.

The chain uses TRBV4-1 and TRBJ2-7; TRBD2 matches at 11 bases. Germline V CDR1 and CDR2: MGHRA, YSYEKL. The junction had 5 bases not matched to a gene; V was cut back by 4 bases and J by 0 bases. The CDR3 covers 16 residues. This CDR3 reads CASSRGLAASSYEQYF. The DNA for the CDR3 is TGCGCCAGCAGCCGGGGACTAGCGGCCAGCTCCTACGAGCAGTACTTC.

The chain employs TRBV7-3 and TRBJ1-1; TRBD1 aligns across 8 bases. Unmatched junction bases numbered 4, after V lost 5 bases and J lost 5 bases. The CDR3 runs 13 residues. Germline CDR1 is SGHTA and CDR2 is FQGTGA. CDR3 loop: CASSKQGGTEAFF. CDR3 bases: TGTGCCAGCAGCAAACAGGGGGGTACTGAAGCTTTCTTT.

The chain carries TRBV27 and TRBJ1-1; D perhaps matches TRBD1 (6 bases). The CDR3 loop spans 14 amino acids. Germline-derived CDR1 and CDR2 are MNHEY and SMNVEV (reference sequence). The V gene lost 4 bases and the J gene lost 6 bases, with 15 bases spanning the gap. The CDR3, as DNA: TGTGCCAGCAGTTCCCACAGGGAAGTGGCTGAAGCTTTCTTT. Its protein product is CASSSHREVAEAFF.

This chain connects TRBV27 to TRBJ2-3; possible D gene TRBD1, 6 bases. Trimming took 5 bases from V and 2 from J, leaving 14 bases between them. CDR1 and CDR2 (germline): MNHEY, SMNVEV (reference sequence). The CDR3 sequence is 15 residues long. The DNA for the CDR3 is TGTGCCAGCAGTACCTATCGACAGGACACAGATACGCAGTATTTT. Protein sequence: CASSTYRQDTDTQYF.

The J gene is TRBJ2-2, the V gene TRBV9; the match to TRBD2 covers 12 bases. The CDR3 totals 18 residues. The germline CDR1 and CDR2 sequences are SGDLS and YYNGEE. The V and J ends lost 2 bases and 0 bases, in that order; junction bases with no gene match: 5. CDR3 bases: TGTGCCAGCAGCGTTAGGACTAGCGGGATGACGAACACCGGGGAGCTGTTTTTT. Protein: CASSVRTSGMTNTGELFF.

The V call is TRBV7-9, the J call TRBJ1-5; 7 bases agree with TRBD1. The CDR3 extends over 16 amino acids. From germline, CDR1 is SEHNR and CDR2 FQNEAQ (reference sequence). After removal of 4 bases from V and 5 bases from J, the junction contained 11 bases not matched to a gene. The CDR3 DNA sequence: TGTGCCAGCAGCTCATTAATTAACAGGGGAGATCAGCCCCAGCATTTT. It codes for CASSSLINRGDQPQHF.

The CDR3 coding sequence is TGCGCCAGCAGCCAATCGGGAGACTACGAGCAGTACTTC. It yields the protein CASSQSGDYEQYF. This chain connects TRBV4-1 to TRBJ2-7, with D possibly TRBD2 on 6 matching bases. The germline V and J ends were trimmed by 2 bases and 3 bases, with 8 bases remaining between them. The CDR3 is 13 amino acids. Germline CDR1 MGHRA, CDR2 YSYEKL.

This chain links TRBV5-1 with TRBJ2-7, with D maybe TRBD1 (5 bases). The CDR3 is made up of 15 amino acids. The germline V gene encodes CDR1 SGHRS and CDR2 YFSETQ. The V gene lost 2 bases and the J gene lost 0 bases, with 12 bases spanning the gap. For the CDR3, the DNA is TGCGCCAGCAGCTTTGATAGGGGTATCTCCTACGAGCAGTACTTC. Its protein product is CASSFDRGISYEQYF.

The chain links TRBV14 to TRBJ2-5; D is undetermined. Germline assignment: CDR1 SGHDN and CDR2 FVKESK. The V and J ends lost 1 base and 3 bases respectively, with 12 bases between them. This CDR3 has 15 amino acids. CDR3 sequence reads: CASSQVQNTEETQYF. CDR3 bases: TGTGCCAGCAGCCAAGTACAGAACACAGAAGAGACCCAGTACTTC.

V usage is TRBV6-1 and J usage is TRBJ2-7, with unresolved D. The CDR3 is 13 residues long. Germline V gene data show CDR1 as MNHNS and CDR2 as SASEGT. V gave up 8 bases and J gave up 2 bases, with 13 bases separating them. CDR3 sequence (DNA): TGTGCCAGCCATAAGAGTGAGGCCTACGAGCAGTACTTC. This codes for CASHKSEAYEQYF.

The chain has TRBV6-5 and TRBJ2-7, with TRBD1 matching 10 bases. J was trimmed by 6 bases and V by 4 bases; bases with no gene match: 6. Germline CDR1 and CDR2: MNHEY and SVGAGI. The CDR3 covers 14 residues. CDR3 bases: TGTGCCAGCAGTTTTGGGACAGGGGTATCCGAGCAGTACTTC. This gives the protein CASSFGTGVSEQYF.

The V call is TRBV7-9, the J call TRBJ2-5; 9 nucleotides align to TRBD1. The CDR3 runs to 15 residues. Unmatched junction bases numbered 9, after V lost 1 base and J lost 9 bases. Germline V CDR1 and CDR2: SEHNR, FQNEAQ (reference sequence). The CDR3 nucleotides are TGTGCCAGCAGCTTAGTGGGACAGGGAGACGAGGCCCAGTACTTC. This sequence encodes CASSLVGQGDEAQYF.

This chain joins TRBV27 and TRBJ2-5; D unclear. CDR1 MNHEY and CDR2 SMNVEV come from the germline V gene (reference sequence). The CDR3 sequence is 13 residues long. Trimming left V 7 bases short and J 4 bases short, with 13 bases between. CDR3 residues: CASTLVFGETQYF. CDR3 nucleotide sequence: TGTGCCAGCACCCTGGTTTTCGGAGAGACCCAGTACTTC.